What follows are 2 T cell receptor beta chains derived from one specimen sequenced in a study of cytomegalovirus exposure and HLA in healthy donors. Generated by immunoSEQ multiplex PCR, the TCRdb table keeps only in-frame clones and is missing some. The table lists some 150,000 clones, about 89% of them singletons, with about 3.5% in the top ten. Sequences were obtained from PBMCs. All receptors come from a woman under 30 in good health and CMV-seropositive.

V is TRBV6-1 and J is TRBJ1-5, with a weak D call TRBD1 (6 bases). This CDR3 comprises 14 residues. V shed 9 bases and J shed 2 bases, with 14 bases lying between them. The germline V gene has CDR1 MNHNS and CDR2 SASEGT. CDR3 sequence reads: CASFRPGGNQPQHF. CDR3 sequence (DNA): TGTGCCAGTTTTCGACCAGGGGGCAATCAGCCCCAGCATTTT.

DNA of the CDR3: TGTGCCAGCAGCTTAGTTGGACTAGCGAGCGAGCAGTACTTC. This sequence encodes CASSLVGLASEQYF. The rearrangement links TRBV7-9 to TRBJ2-7, with TRBD2 identical over 9 bases. The V gene's germline CDR1 is SEHNR and CDR2 FQNEAQ (reference sequence). The CDR3 consists of 14 residues. The V gene end was trimmed by 1 base and the J gene end by 6 bases; junction bases not matched to a gene: 4.